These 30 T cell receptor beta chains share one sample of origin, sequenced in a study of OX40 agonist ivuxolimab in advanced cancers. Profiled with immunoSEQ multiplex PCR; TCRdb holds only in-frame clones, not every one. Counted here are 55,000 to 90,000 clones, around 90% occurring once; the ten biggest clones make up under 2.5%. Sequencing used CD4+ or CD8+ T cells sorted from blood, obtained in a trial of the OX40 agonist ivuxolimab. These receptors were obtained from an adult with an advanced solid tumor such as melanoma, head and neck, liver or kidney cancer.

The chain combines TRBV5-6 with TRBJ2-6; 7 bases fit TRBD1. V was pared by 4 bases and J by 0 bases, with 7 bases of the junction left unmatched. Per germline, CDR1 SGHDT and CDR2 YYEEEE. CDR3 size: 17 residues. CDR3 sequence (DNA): TGTGCCAGCAGCCTGACGGGACAGAGCTCTGGGGCCAACGTCCTGACTTTC. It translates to CASSLTGQSSGANVLTF. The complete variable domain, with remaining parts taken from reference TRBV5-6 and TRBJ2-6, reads DAGVTQSPTHLIKTRGQQVTLRCSPKSGHDTVSWYQQALGQGPQFIFQYYEEEERQRGNFPDRFSGHQFPNYSSELNVNALLLGDSALYLCASSLTGQSSGANVLTFGAGSRLTVL.

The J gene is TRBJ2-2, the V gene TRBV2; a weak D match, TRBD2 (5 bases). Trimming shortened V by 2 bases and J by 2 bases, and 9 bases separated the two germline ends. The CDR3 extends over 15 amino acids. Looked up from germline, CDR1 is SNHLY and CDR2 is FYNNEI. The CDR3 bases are TGTGCCAGCAGTGAAAGGACTTATAACACCGGGGAGCTGTTTTTT. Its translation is CASSERTYNTGELFF.

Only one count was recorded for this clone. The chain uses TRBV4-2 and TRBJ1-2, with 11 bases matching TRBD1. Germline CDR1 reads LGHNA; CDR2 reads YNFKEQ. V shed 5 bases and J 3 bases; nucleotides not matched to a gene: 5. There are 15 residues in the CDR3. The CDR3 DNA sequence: TGTGCCAGCAGCTCGGACAGGGGGCGAGACTATGGCTACACCTTC. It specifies CASSSDRGRDYGYTF.

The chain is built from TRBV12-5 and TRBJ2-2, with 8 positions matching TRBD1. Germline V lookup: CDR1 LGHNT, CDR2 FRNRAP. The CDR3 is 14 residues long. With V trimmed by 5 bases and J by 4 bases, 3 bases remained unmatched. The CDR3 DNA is TGTGCTAGTGGTAGGACAGGGATCACCGGGGAGCTGTTTTTT. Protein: CASGRTGITGELFF.

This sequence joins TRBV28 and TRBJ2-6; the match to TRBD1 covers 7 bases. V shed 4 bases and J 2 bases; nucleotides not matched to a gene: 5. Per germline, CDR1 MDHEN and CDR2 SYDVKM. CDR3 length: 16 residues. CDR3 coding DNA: TGTGCCAGCAGTTCCACAGGGGTAGCTGGGGCCAACGTCCTGACTTTC. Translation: CASSSTGVAGANVLTF. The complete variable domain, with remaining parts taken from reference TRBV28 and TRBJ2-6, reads DVKVTQSSRYLVKRTGEKVFLECVQDMDHENMFWYRQDPGLGLRLIYFSYDVKMKEKGDIPEGYSVSREKKERFSLILESASTNQTSMYLCASSSTGVAGANVLTFGAGSRLTVL.

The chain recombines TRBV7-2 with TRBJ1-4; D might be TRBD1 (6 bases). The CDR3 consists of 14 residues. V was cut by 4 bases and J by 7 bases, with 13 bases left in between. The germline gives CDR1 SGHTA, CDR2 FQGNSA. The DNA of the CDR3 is TGTGCCAGCAGCTCCAGGGGTTCCCTTGAAAAACTGTTTTTT. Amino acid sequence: CASSSRGSLEKLFF. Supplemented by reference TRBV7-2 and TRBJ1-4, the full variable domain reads GAGVSQSPSNKVTEKGKDVELRCDPISGHTALYWYRQSLGQGLEFLIYFQGNSAPDKSGLPSDRFSAERTGGSVSTLTIQRTQQEDSAVYLCASSSRGSLEKLFFGSGTQLSVL.

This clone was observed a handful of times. The CDR3 bases are TGTGCCAGTTGGGACCCGGGACAGGGACACAATGAGCAGTTCTTC. It yields the protein CASWDPGQGHNEQFF. The rearrangement joins TRBV19 to TRBJ2-1; the match to TRBD1 covers 9 bases. The length of the CDR3 is 15 residues. After removal of 8 bases from V and 5 bases from J, the junction contained 10 bases not matched to a gene. The V gene's germline CDR1 is LNHDA and CDR2 SQIVND (reference sequence).

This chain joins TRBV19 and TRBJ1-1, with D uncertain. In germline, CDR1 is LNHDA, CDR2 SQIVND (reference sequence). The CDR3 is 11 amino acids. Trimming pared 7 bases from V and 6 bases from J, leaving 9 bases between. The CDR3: CASTHVSEAFF. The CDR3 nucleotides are TGTGCCAGTACCCATGTATCTGAAGCTTTCTTT.

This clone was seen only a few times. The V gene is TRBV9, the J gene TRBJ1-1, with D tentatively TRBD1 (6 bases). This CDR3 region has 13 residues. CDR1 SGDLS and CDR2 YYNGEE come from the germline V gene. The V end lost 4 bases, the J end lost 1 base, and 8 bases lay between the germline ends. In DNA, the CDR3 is TGTGCCAGCAGCTCGACAGGGAACACTGAAGCTTTCTTT. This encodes CASSSTGNTEAFF.

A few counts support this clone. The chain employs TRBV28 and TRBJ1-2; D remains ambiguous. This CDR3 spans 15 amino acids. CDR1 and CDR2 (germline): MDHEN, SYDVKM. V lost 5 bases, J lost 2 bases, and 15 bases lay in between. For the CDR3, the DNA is TGTGCCAGCAGTCTCCGGACCGTCCGAAACTATGGCTACACCTTC. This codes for CASSLRTVRNYGYTF.

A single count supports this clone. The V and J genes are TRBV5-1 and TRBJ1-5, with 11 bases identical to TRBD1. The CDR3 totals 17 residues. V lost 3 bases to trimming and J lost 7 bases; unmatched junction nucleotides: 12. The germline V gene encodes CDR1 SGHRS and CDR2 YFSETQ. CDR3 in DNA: TGCGCCAGCAGCTCGCCCTACCGGACAGGGGGCGGGCAGCCCCAGCATTTT. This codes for CASSSPYRTGGGQPQHF.

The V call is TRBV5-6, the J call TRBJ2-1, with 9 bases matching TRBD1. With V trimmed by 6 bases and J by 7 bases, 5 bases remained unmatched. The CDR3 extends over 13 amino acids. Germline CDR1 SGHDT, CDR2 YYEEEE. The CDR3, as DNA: TGTGCCAGCACCGGGACAGGGCGGAATGAGCAGTTCTTC. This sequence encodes CASTGTGRNEQFF. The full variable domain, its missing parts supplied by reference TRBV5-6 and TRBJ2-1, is DAGVTQSPTHLIKTRGQQVTLRCSPKSGHDTVSWYQQALGQGPQFIFQYYEEEERQRGNFPDRFSGHQFPNYSSELNVNALLLGDSALYLCASTGTGRNEQFFGPGTRLTVL.

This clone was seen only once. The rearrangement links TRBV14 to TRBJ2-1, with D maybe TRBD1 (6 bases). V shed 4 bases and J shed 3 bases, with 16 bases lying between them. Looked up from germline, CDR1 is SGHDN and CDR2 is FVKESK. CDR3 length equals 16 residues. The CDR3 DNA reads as TGTGCCAGCAGCCGAAGACGACAGGCCGTCTACAATGAGCAGTTCTTC. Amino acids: CASSRRRQAVYNEQFF.

The CDR3 spells CASSLQGNSETQYF. Written as DNA, the CDR3 is TGCGCCAGCAGCCTACAGGGGAATTCGGAGACCCAGTACTTC. The V gene is TRBV5-1, the J gene TRBJ2-5; 7 nucleotides line up with TRBD1. J lost 5 bases, V lost 4 bases, and 8 bases had no gene match. The CDR3 totals 14 residues. Per germline, CDR1 SGHRS and CDR2 YFSETQ.

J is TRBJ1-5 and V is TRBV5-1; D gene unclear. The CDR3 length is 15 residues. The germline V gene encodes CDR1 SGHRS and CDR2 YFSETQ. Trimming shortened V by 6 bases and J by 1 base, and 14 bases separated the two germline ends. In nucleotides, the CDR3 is TGCGCCAGCATAGAAGAGGTTGGGAGCAATCAGCCCCAGCATTTT. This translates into CASIEEVGSNQPQHF.

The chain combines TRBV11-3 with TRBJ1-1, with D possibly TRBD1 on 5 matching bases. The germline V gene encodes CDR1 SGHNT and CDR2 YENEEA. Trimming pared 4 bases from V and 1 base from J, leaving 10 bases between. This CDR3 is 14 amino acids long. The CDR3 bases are TGTGCCAGCAGCTCGGGACGTTGGAACACTGAAGCTTTCTTT. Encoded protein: CASSSGRWNTEAFF.

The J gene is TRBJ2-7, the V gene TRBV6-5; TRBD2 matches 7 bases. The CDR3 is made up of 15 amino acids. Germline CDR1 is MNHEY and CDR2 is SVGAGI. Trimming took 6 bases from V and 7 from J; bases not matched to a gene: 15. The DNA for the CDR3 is TGTGCCAGCAGGGCATATTTCGGAGGGAGGGTTGAGCAGTACTTC. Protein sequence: CASRAYFGGRVEQYF.

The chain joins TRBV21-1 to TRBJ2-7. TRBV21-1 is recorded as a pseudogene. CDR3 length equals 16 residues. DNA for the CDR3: TGTGCCAGCAGCCCAGAACTGGAGATGGGGGACTACGAGCAGTACTTC. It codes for CASSPELEMGDYEQYF.

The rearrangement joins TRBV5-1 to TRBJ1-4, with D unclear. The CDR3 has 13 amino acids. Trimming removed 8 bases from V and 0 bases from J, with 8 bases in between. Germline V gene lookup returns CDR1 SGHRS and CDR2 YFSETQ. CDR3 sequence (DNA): TGCGCCAGTGGATTTGCAACTAATGAAAAACTGTTTTTT. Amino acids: CASGFATNEKLFF.

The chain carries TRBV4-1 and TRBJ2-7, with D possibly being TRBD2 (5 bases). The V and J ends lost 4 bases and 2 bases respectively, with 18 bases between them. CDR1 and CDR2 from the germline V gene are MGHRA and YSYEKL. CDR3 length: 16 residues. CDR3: CASSPTRRVATYEQYF. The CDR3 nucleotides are TGCGCCAGCAGCCCGACCAGGCGGGTGGCTACCTACGAGCAGTACTTC.

CDR3 coding DNA: TGTGCCAGCAGCCCCAGGACTAGCGGATACACAGATACGCAGTATTTT. This encodes CASSPRTSGYTDTQYF. The chain recombines TRBV4-2 with TRBJ2-3, with 10 bases fitting TRBD2. CDR1 and CDR2 (germline): LGHNA, YNFKEQ. V lost 4 bases to trimming and J lost 2 bases; unmatched junction nucleotides: 6. The CDR3 contains 16 residues.

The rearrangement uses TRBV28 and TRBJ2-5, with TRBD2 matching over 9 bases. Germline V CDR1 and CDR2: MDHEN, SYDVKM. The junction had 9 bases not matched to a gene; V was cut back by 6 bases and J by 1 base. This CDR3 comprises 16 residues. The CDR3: CASRVAGANRQETQYF. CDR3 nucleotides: TGTGCCAGCAGAGTAGCGGGAGCAAACCGCCAAGAGACCCAGTACTTC.

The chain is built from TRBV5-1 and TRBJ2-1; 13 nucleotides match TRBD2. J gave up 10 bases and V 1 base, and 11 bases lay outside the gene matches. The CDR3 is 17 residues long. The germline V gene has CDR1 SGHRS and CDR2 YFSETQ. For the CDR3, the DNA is TGCGCCAGCAGCTTGACTCCGGGACTAGCGGGGTCAGGCGAGCAGTTCTTC. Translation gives CASSLTPGLAGSGEQFF.

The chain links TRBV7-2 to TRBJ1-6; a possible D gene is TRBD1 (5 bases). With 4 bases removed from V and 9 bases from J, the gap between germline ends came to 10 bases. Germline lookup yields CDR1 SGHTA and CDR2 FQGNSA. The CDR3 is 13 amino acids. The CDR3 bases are TGTGCCAGCAGCTCACCGGGACTTTCACCCCTCCACTTT. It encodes CASSSPGLSPLHF.

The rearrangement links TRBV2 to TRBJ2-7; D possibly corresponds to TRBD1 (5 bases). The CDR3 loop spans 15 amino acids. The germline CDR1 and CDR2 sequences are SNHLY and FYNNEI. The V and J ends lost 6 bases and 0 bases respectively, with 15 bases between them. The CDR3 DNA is TGTGCCAGCAGGGCCAGGGCCAGAACCTCCTACGAGCAGTACTTC. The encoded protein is CASRARARTSYEQYF.

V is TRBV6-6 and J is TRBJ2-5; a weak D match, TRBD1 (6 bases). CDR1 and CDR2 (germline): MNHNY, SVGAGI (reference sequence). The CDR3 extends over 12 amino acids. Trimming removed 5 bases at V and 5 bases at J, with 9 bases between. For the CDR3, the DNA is TGTGCCAGCAGTAGGGACAAGGAGACCCAGTACTTC. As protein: CASSRDKETQYF.

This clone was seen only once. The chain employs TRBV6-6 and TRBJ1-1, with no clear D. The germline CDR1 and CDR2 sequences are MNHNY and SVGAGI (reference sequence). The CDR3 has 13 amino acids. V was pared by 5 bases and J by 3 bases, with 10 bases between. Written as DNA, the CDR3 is TGTGCCAGCAGTCAGACCCGGGACACTGAAGCTTTCTTT. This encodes CASSQTRDTEAFF.

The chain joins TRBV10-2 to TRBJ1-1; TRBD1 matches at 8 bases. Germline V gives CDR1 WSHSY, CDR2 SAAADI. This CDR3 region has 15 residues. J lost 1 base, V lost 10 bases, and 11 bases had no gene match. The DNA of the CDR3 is TGCGCCACCCTCAGAGGAGGGACAGGGAACACTGAAGCTTTCTTT. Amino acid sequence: CATLRGGTGNTEAFF.

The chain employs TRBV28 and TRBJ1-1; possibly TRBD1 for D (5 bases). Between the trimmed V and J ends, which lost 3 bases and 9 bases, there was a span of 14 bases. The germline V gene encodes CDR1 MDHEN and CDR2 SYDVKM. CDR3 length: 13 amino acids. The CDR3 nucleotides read TGTGCCAGCAGTTTCCCGATGACAGAACAAGCTTTCTTT. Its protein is CASSFPMTEQAFF.

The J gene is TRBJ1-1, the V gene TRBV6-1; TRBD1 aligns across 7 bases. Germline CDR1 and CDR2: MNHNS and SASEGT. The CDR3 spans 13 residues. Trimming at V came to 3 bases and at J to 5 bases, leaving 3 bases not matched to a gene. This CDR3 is CASSEQGGTEAFF. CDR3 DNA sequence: TGTGCCAGCAGTGAGCAGGGGGGGACTGAAGCTTTCTTT.